This TCR beta chain was identified in a study of shared clonotypes between healthy human individuals. This clone was picked up many times. This CDR3 is 15 amino acids long. Germline-derived CDR1 and CDR2 are SGHVS and FNYEAQ. The germline V and J ends were trimmed by 5 bases and 4 bases, with 14 bases remaining between them. The authors split each subset's genomic DNA evenly across several immunoSEQ plates. Using immunoSEQ multiplex PCR, the repertoire was profiled, and TCRdb retains in-frame clones only, with some absent. Seen here are 550,000 to 850,000 clones, roughly 70% observed once, and the top ten hold 1.5% to 2%.

V usage is TRBV7-6 and J usage is TRBJ2-2; the D call may be TRBD1 or TRBD2 (5 bases each). The sample consisted of memory CD4+ T cells sorted from blood. The subset was: CD45RA-negative fraction. This receptor was identified in a woman in her thirties in good health. Written as DNA, the CDR3 is TGTGCCAGCAGCAAAGCGGACACGGGCACCGGGGAGCTGTTTTTT. Its translation is CASSKADTGTGELFF.